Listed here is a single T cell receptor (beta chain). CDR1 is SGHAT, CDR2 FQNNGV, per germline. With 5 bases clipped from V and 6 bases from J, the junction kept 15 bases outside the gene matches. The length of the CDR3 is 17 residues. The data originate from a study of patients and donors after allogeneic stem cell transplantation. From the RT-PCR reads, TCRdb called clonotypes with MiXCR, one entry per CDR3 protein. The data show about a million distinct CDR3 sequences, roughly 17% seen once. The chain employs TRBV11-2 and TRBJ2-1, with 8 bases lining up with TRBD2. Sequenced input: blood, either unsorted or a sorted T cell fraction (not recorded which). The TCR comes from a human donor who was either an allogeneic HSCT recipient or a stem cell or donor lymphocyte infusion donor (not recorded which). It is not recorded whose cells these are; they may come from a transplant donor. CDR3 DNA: TGTGCCAGCAGCCAAGACGAGAGCGGGAGATCAATCAATGAGCAGTTCTTC. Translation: CASSQDESGRSINEQFF.